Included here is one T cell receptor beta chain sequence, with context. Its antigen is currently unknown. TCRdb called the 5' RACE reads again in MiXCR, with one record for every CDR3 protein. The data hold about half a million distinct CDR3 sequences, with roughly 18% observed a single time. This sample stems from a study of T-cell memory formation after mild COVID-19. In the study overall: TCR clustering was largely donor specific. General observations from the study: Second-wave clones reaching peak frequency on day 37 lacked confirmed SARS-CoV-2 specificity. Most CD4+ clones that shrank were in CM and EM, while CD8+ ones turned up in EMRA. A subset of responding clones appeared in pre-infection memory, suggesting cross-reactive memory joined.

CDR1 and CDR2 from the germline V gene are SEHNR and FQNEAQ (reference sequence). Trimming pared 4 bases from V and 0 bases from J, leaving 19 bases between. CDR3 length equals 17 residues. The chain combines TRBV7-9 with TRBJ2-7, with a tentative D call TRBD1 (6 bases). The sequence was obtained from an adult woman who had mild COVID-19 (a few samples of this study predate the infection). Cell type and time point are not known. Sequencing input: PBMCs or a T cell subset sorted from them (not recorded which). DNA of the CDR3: TGTGCCAGCAGCTCCCCGCCCCGACAGGTCAGCTCCTACGAGCAGTACTTC. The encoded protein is CASSSPPRQVSSYEQYF.